A single T cell receptor beta chain is shown here with its context. This clonotype was seen ten or more times. Its antigen is currently not known. Base-call qualities are not available, and no considerably larger clone is one nucleotide away. This sample is part of a study of CD8 T cells in ankylosing spondylitis (dated 2017 in TCRdb). For context, the study as a whole: To find TCR variants linked to disease, the study profiled T cell receptor beta repertoires in ankylosing spondylitis patients and healthy donors. The full study cohort was made up of 20 to 25 ankylosing spondylitis patients and approximately 100 healthy donors. Peripheral blood was sampled, and synovial fluid was also collected from ankylosing spondylitis patients.

Here is what the overall study found, with its caveats: The disease-linked clones showed a CD8+ phenotype and occurred at relatively low frequencies in peripheral blood. A TCR beta motif of roughly 8 highly homologous amino acid variants appeared characteristic of blood from ankylosing spondylitis patients. The disease-linked clones were reported to be significantly enriched in matched synovial fluid samples from ankylosing spondylitis patients. Some motif variants had previously been reported in the synovial fluid and blood of reactive arthritis patients, which suggests shared mechanisms of disease initiation.

TCRdb lists the instrument as Illumina HiSeq 2500. Quantitative 5'-RACE with molecular barcodes was the method used to prepare the TCR beta libraries. Regarding the original processing steps: Disease-linked TCR variants were identified with a new computational method built on a probabilistic model of VDJ rearrangement. TCRdb's own reprocessing of the public reads used fastp at Q25 and MiXCR and kept productive beta chains. Rows are unified per CDR3 protein, each entry keeping the most common DNA and genes. These V and J calls originate from TCRdb's pipeline instead of the authors' own analysis. The sample table lists 200,000 to 250,000 distinct CDR3 sequences, about 7% of them with a count of one. The ten top clones hold approximately 15% of the sample. V sheds 5 bases and J sheds 3 bases, leaving 16 bases between their ends. CDR1 and CDR2, looked up from the germline V gene, are KGHDR and SFDVKD. Measured from the cysteine to the phenylalanine, the CDR3 is 16 residues long. Left in the record is the CDR3 DNA by itself, 48 bases read in frame from the first base.

This sequence uses TRBV24-1 and TRBJ2-1; the D gene is possibly TRBD1 or TRBD2, each agreeing over 5 bases. This sequence was found in a male donor with ankylosing spondylitis. The sample taken for sequencing was blood, either unsorted or a sorted T cell fraction (not recorded which). The CDR3 is CATSGRAEGVYNEQFF. The base sequence is TGTGCCACCAGTGGCAGGGCCGAGGGTGTCTACAATGAGCAGTTCTTC.